The subject of this entry is one T cell receptor (beta chain). As yet, its antigen is unknown. CDR1 and CDR2 (germline): DFQATT, SNEGSKA (reference sequence). CDR3 length equals 16 residues. V lost 6 bases, J lost 5 bases, and 18 bases stayed unmatched. Using a J-beta primer mix together with a sample-barcoded 5' primer, a second PCR was run for about 6 to 11 cycles. Unique molecular identifiers of 12 random nucleotides labeled each cDNA. TCRdb used MiXCR to reprocess the 5' RACE reads, holding one entry per CDR3 protein. The profile shows 650,000 to 700,000 distinct CDR3 sequences, 45% to 60% of them singletons. The data are from a study of blood T cells in healthy people across ages. Study results and limitations: Age advanced and TCR beta diversity per million T cells fell, roughly linearly.

This chain uses TRBV20-1 with TRBJ2-7; 8 bases match TRBD1. The clonotype was recovered from a woman aged 80 or over in good health. The sample consisted of blood. As DNA, the CDR3 is TGCAGTGCAAGAATTAGGACAGGGCCCTCGGGGGACGAGCAGTACTTC. It codes for CSARIRTGPSGDEQYF.